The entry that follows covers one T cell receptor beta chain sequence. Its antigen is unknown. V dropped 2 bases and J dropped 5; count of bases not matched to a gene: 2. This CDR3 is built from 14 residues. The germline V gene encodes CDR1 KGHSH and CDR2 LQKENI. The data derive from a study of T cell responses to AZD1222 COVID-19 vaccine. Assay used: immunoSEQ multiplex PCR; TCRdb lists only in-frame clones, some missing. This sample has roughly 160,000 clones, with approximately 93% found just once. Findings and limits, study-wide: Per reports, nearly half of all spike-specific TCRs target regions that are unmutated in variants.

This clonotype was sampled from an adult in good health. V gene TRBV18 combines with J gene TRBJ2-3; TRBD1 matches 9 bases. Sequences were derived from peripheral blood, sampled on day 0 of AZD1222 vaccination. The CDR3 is CASSPTDRGDTQYF. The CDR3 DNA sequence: TGTGCCAGCTCACCAACGGACAGGGGAGATACGCAGTATTTT.